This TCR beta chain comes out of a study of blood T cells in healthy people across ages. V was shortened by 3 bases and J by 1 base, with 9 bases between the two germline ends. CDR3 length: 14 residues. Germline V CDR1 and CDR2: MDHEN, SYDVKM. For the second PCR, which ran for 7 to 11 cycles, a sample-barcoded 5' primer and a J-beta primer mix were used. Through a template-switch adaptor with 12 random nucleotides, each cDNA molecule received a tag. A minimum of 2.5 million CDR3-containing paired-end reads was obtained for each sample. A single record per CDR3 protein comes from TCRdb applying MiXCR to the 5' RACE reads. The sample holds 800,000 or so distinct CDR3 sequences, roughly 25% seen once. The same sample was also studied in work on T cells of mothers and their children. That source adds: Nine systemically healthy Caucasian donors: three mothers, six children.

Sequences were obtained from blood. The chain carries TRBV28 and TRBJ1-2, with D unclear. This sequence was found in a boy younger than 18 in good health. In DNA form, the CDR3 reads TGTGCCAGCAGTTTTGAGGGCTATAACTATGGCTACACCTTC. Translation: CASSFEGYNYGYTF.